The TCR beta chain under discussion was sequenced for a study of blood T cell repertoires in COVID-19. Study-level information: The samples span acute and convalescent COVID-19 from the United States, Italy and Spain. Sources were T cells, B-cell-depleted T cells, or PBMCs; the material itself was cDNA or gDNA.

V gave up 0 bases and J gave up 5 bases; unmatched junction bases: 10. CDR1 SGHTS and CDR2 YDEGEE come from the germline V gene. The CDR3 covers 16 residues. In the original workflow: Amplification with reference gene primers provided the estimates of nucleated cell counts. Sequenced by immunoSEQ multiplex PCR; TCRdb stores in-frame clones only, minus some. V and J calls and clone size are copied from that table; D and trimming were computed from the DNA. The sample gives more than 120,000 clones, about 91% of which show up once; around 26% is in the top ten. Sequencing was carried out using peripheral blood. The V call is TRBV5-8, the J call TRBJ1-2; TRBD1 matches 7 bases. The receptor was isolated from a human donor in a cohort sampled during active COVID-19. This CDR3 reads CASSLEGQEIYYGYTF. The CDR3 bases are TGTGCCAGCAGCTTGGAAGGACAGGAGATATATTATGGCTACACCTTC.